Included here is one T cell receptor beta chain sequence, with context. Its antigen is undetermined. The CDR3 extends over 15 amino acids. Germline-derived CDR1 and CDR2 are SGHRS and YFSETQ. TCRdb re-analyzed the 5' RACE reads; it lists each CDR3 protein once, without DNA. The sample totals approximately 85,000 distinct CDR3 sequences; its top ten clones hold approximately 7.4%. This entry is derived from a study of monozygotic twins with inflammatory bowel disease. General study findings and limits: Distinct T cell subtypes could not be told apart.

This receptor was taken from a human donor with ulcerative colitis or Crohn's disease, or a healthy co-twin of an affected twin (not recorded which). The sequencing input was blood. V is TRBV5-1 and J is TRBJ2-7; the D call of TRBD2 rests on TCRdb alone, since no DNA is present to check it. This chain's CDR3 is CASSFVEGLGYEQYF.